Presented here are 8 T cell receptor beta chains from one specimen sequenced in a study of cytomegalovirus exposure and HLA in healthy donors. Researchers ran the PCR with 60 Vbeta and 13 Jbeta primers. Repertoires were generated with immunoSEQ multiplex PCR, while TCRdb's copy carries only in-frame clones and drops some. This repertoire shows around 200,000 clones, approximately 83% found once; its top ten account for about 10%. The sample consisted of PBMCs. Receptor source: a woman aged 45-65 years in good health and CMV-seropositive.

The chain has TRBV6-6 and TRBJ2-1, with D uncertain. Germline V gene data show CDR1 as MNHNY and CDR2 as SVGAGI (reference sequence). This CDR3 is built from 12 residues. Between the trimmed V and J ends, which lost 6 bases and 5 bases, there was a span of 8 bases. CDR3 in amino acids: CASSPTHNEQFF. CDR3 coding DNA: TGTGCCAGCAGCCCGACACACAATGAGCAGTTCTTC.

The CDR3 coding sequence is TGCGCCAGCAGCCCCAGACGAGGTGAAAAACTGTTTTTT. Protein: CASSPRRGEKLFF. The chain employs TRBV4-3 and TRBJ1-4; D is undetermined. Looked up from germline, CDR1 is LGHNA and CDR2 is YSLEER. V lost 4 bases and J lost 7, with 10 bases in between. The CDR3 runs 13 residues.

V gene TRBV19 combines with J gene TRBJ2-5; 7 nucleotides agree with TRBD1. The J call may be wrong; the DNA end is better matched by TRBJ2-7. Per the germline V gene, CDR1 is LNHDA and CDR2 is SQIVND (reference sequence). This CDR3 comprises 14 residues. The CDR3 DNA follows: TGTGCCAGTAGGCCTACAGGGGAGAGCTACGAGCAGTACTTC. Amino acid sequence: CASRPTGESYEQYF.

The chain carries TRBV4-3 and TRBJ1-1, with 9 nucleotides matching TRBD1. Germline-derived CDR1 and CDR2 are LGHNA and YSLEER. This CDR3 is built from 16 residues. Germline trimming cut 4 bases from V and 1 base from J; bases unmatched to any gene: 7. This CDR3 reads CASSPSGTGRNTEAFF. CDR3 sequence (DNA): TGCGCCAGCAGCCCAAGCGGGACAGGGAGGAACACTGAAGCTTTCTTT.

CDR3 nucleotide sequence: TGCGCCAGCAGTGGGGGGGAGGGACTAGCATCGGGAGAGCAGTTCTTC. This sequence encodes CASSGGEGLASGEQFF. The chain recombines TRBV5-1 with TRBJ2-1; 9 nucleotides agree with TRBD2. The CDR3 spans 16 residues. V lost 5 bases and J lost 10; bases outside the gene matches: 16. Looked up from germline, CDR1 is SGHRS and CDR2 is YFSETQ.

The chain is built from TRBV5-1 and TRBJ1-2; TRBD1 matches at 9 bases. CDR1 and CDR2 from the germline V gene are SGHRS and YFSETQ. CDR3 length equals 14 residues. V was pared by 3 bases and J by 6 bases, with 6 bases of the junction left unmatched. The CDR3 DNA follows: TGCGCCAGCAGCTCGGGACAGGGAGTCGATGGCTACACCTTC. It yields the protein CASSSGQGVDGYTF.

This chain connects TRBV6-1 to TRBJ1-4; D might be TRBD1 (5 bases). V was shortened by 4 bases and J by 8 bases, with 11 bases between the two germline ends. The CDR3 is 13 amino acids. Per germline, CDR1 MNHNS and CDR2 SASEGT. The CDR3 loop is CASSVGLQEKLFF. CDR3 bases: TGTGCCAGCAGTGTGGGGCTCCAGGAAAAACTGTTTTTT.

To note about this clone: Other DNA sequences from this sample encode an identical CDR3 as well. The rearrangement joins TRBV4-3 to TRBJ1-6; perhaps TRBD1 as D (5 bases). V was shortened by 1 base and J by 6 bases, with 7 bases between the two germline ends. Germline-derived CDR1 and CDR2 are LGHNA and YSLEER. The CDR3 spans 14 residues. The CDR3 DNA reads TGCGCCAGCAGCCAAGGCGGGGCTAATTCACCCCTCCACTTT. Its translation: CASSQGGANSPLHF.